This T cell receptor (beta chain) was captured by sequencing in a study of blood T cells in healthy people across ages. Study-level points and caveats: When set beside aged donors, long-lived donors presented more naive CD4+ cells and higher diversity. With naive T cell percentage, TCR beta diversity showed a strong correlation.

The CDR3 is 15 residues long. V trimming: 2 bases; J trimming: 2 bases; junction bases outside the gene matches: 7. CDR1 and CDR2 (germline): SQVTM, ANQGSEA. This clonotype was detected ten times or more. Its antigen is not known. PBMCs were isolated at a quantity of at least 6 million per sample. Then a second PCR, running about 7 to 11 cycles, was carried out with a sample-barcoded 5' primer and a J-beta primer mix. Each cDNA molecule carried a tag from a template-switch adaptor that contained 12 random nucleotides. TCRdb passed the 5' RACE reads through MiXCR, listing each CDR3 protein once. The repertoire holds around 780,000 distinct CDR3 sequences, more than 55% seen once, with approximately 24% in the top ten.

The receptor was isolated from a man aged 40-50 years in good health. This rearrangement joins TRBV29-1 to TRBJ2-5; 8 positions agree with TRBD2. Input material: blood. The CDR3 protein is CSVERNGRGQETQYF. CDR3 nucleotides: TGCAGCGTTGAAAGGAACGGGAGGGGACAAGAGACCCAGTACTTC.